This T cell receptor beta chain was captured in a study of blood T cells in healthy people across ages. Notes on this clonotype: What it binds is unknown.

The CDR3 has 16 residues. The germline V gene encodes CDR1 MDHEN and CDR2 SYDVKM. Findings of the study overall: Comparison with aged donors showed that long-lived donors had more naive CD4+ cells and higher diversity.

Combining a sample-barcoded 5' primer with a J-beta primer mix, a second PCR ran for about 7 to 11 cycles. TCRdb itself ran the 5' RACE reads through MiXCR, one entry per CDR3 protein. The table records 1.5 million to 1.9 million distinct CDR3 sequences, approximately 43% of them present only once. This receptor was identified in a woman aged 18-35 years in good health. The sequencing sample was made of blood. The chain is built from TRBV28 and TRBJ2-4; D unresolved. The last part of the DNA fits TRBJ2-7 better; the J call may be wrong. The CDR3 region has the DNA TGTGCCAGCAGTTTCCGAGAGGAACTGAGCTCCTACGAGCAGTACTTC. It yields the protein CASSFREELSSYEQYF.